This T cell receptor (beta chain) was captured by sequencing in a study of response to subunit inactivated influenza vaccine. In its sample, this clonotype was seen many times. The antigen remains unidentified. One entry per CDR3 protein results from TCRdb running MiXCR on the RT-PCR reads. The data hold about 650,000 distinct CDR3 sequences, with roughly 14% observed a single time. Findings and caveats of the study: Authors suggested that a seasonal influenza vaccination recruits few new T cells each time.

Sequencing was performed on PBMCs from blood, taken 12 days after vaccination. This TCR was recovered from a man aged 45-60 years who received an inactivated influenza vaccine.

The CDR3 loop is CASSSQGLPERGLAKNIQYF. As DNA, the CDR3 is TGTGCCAGCAGCTCCCAGGGACTTCCCGAGAGGGGATTAGCCAAAAACATTCAGTACTTC. The J gene is TRBJ2-4, the V gene TRBV12-3 or TRBV12-4; D might be TRBD2 (6 bases). The CDR3 has 20 residues. The V and J ends lost 6 bases and 0 bases respectively, with 27 bases between them.